This T cell receptor (beta chain) stems from a study of blood T cells in healthy people across ages. In this sample, this clonotype turned up a few times. A sample-barcoded 5' primer and a J-beta primer mix were used in a second PCR of about 7 to 11 cycles. TCRdb re-called the 5' RACE reads with MiXCR, one entry per CDR3 protein. The data contain about 290,000 distinct CDR3 sequences, 25% to 30% of them singletons. The sample comprised blood. This clonotype was sampled from a woman in her seventies in good health.

CDR3 protein: CASSQGQGGQPQHF. CDR3 in DNA: TGCGCCAGCAGCCAAGGACAGGGAGGTCAGCCCCAGCATTTT. The gene calls are TRBV4-1 and TRBJ1-5, with 7 positions matching TRBD1. Trimming took 1 base from V and 6 from J; bases not matched to a gene: 3. This CDR3 has 14 amino acids. CDR1 and CDR2 from the germline V gene are MGHRA and YSYEKL.